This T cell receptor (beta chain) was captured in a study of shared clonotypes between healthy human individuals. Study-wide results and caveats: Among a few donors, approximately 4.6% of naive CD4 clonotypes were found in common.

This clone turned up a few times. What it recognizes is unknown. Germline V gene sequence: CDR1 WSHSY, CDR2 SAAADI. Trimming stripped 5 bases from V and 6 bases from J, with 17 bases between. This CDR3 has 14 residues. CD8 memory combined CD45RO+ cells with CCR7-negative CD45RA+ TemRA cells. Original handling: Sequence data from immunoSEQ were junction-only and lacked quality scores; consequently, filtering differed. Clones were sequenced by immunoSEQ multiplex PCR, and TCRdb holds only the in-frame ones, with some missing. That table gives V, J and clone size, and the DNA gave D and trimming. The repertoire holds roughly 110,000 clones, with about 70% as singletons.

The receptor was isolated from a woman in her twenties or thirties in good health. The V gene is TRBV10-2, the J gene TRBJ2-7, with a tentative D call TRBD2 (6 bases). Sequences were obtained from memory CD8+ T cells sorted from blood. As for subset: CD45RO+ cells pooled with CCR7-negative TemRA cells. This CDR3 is CASSILPTRSEQYF. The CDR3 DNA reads TGCGCCAGCAGTATTCTTCCGACTAGGAGCGAGCAGTACTTC.